This T cell receptor beta chain was obtained from a study of cytomegalovirus exposure and HLA in healthy donors. General study results and limits: Usually a TCR sequence was rare, but some public TCRs were found in many donors. An analysis done earlier found most TCR beta V segments productive about 87% or about 30% of the time.

The PCR contained 60 Vbeta and 13 Jbeta primers. Only in-frame clones appear in the TCRdb table, and some are missing; sequencing was by immunoSEQ multiplex PCR. The sample records around 140,000 clones, more than 75% being singletons. Germline CDR1 reads SGHDT; CDR2 reads YYEEEE. Trimming cost V 4 bases and J 6 bases, with 10 bases left between them. CDR3 length: 12 residues. In the case of this clone: Its antigen is not identified.

This sequence originates from a woman in her thirties or forties in good health and CMV-seropositive. The chain is built from TRBV5-6 and TRBJ1-2, with a tentative D call TRBD1 (5 bases). What was sequenced was PBMCs. CDR3 in amino acids: CASSGGLHGYTF. The CDR3 bases are TGTGCCAGCAGCGGGGGACTTCATGGCTACACCTTC. The variable domain in full, with the rest retrieved from reference TRBV5-6 and TRBJ1-2, is DAGVTQSPTHLIKTRGQQVTLRCSPKSGHDTVSWYQQALGQGPQFIFQYYEEEERQRGNFPDRFSGHQFPNYSSELNVNALLLGDSALYLCASSGGLHGYTFGSGTRLTVV.